This TCR beta chain stems from a study of blood T cell repertoires in COVID-19. For the study at large: Italy, Spain and the United States were the sources of the convalescent and acute COVID-19 samples. The analysed material was cDNA or gDNA that came from T cells, B-cell-depleted T cells, or PBMCs.

The CDR3 has 14 amino acids. CDR1 and CDR2 (germline): DFQATT, SNEGSKA (reference sequence). The trim removed 3 bases at V and 1 base at J, leaving 4 bases unmatched. Original processing methods: From reference gene primer amplification, estimates of nucleated cell counts were derived. The data were produced by immunoSEQ multiplex PCR, yet TCRdb's version contains in-frame clones alone and is incomplete. For V, J and clone size, that table is used; D and trimming come from the DNA. This table holds 95,000 to 150,000 clones, about 77% found once. The chain has TRBV20-1 and TRBJ2-5, with 8 bases matching TRBD1. The TCR comes from a human donor in a cohort sampled during active COVID-19. Sequencing was carried out using peripheral blood. CDR3 nucleotide sequence: TGCAGTGCTAGTCCCGGGACAGGCCAAGAGACCCAGTACTTC. Amino acid sequence: CSASPGTGQETQYF.